This T cell receptor beta chain came from a study of T-cell reconstitution after alpha-beta-depleted transplantation in children. Study-level findings and limits: Expanded clones from the graft, numbering several hundred, reportedly supplied alpha-beta T cells about two months after transplant. Surviving recipient T cells and thymic progenitors accounted for the high day-60 TCRbeta diversity observed in some patients. T-cell counts and diversity were attributed mostly to newly produced T cells one year after transplant.

TCRbeta library construction was performed incorporating unique molecular identifiers. From the PCR reads, TCRdb called clonotypes with MiXCR, one entry per CDR3 protein. The sample yields a few hundred thousand distinct CDR3 sequences, around 27% seen once. This CDR3 contains 17 residues. Germline CDR1 SGHRS, CDR2 YFSETQ. Trimming left V 3 bases short and J 5 bases short, with 23 bases between. In regard to this clonotype: Its antigen is still unknown.

The TCR originated in a boy in the first two years of life with Wiskott-Aldrich syndrome, due to receive a stem cell transplant. The sequenced sample was PBMCs, obtained before TCRalphabeta/CD19-depleted stem cell transplant. This rearrangement joins TRBV5-1 to TRBJ2-5; D remains unclear. The CDR3: CASSSGNRVPSRETQYF. Here the CDR3 DNA reads TGCGCCAGCAGCTCCGGTAACCGGGTCCCCTCGCGGGAGACCCAGTACTTC. The full variable domain, with the rest looked up from reference TRBV5-1 and TRBJ2-5, is KAGVTQTPRYLIKTRGQQVTLSCSPISGHRSVSWYQQTPGQGLQFLFEYFSETQRNKGNFPGRFSGRQFSNSRSEMNVSTLELGDSALYLCASSSGNRVPSRETQYFGPGTRLLVL.